This TCR beta chain was identified during a study of identical twins. Findings and caveats of the study: Fewer insertions marked abundant cord blood beta clonotypes; young adult naive trended weakly, memory not at all.

TCRdb re-called the 5' RACE reads through MiXCR, storing one row per CDR3 protein. Of nearly 200,000 distinct CDR3 sequences in the sample, 15% to 20% are singletons; the top ten hold 40%. Germline CDR1 is DFQATT and CDR2 is SNEGSKA (reference sequence). The V gene lost 3 bases and the J gene lost 4 bases, with 3 bases spanning the gap. The CDR3 sequence is 10 residues long. On this clonotype itself: Its antigen is currently unknown.

The data also belong to a second study, concerning T cells expressing NK-cell markers. This second report adds: Roughly six donors showed dominant NKG2C+ clonotypes comprising about 1.0-7.0% of their CD8+ T cells. These clonotypes also led the CD3+CD56-NKG2C+ fraction in a few donors.

Input material: CD8+ T cells sorted from blood. This TCR derives from a woman under 30 in good health. The genes are TRBV20-1 and TRBJ2-5; no reliable D call. CDR3 protein: CSARGETQYF. The CDR3 region has the DNA TGCAGTGCTAGGGGAGAGACCCAGTACTTC.